A single sample is the source of the 20 T cell receptor beta chains below, sequenced in a study of cytomegalovirus exposure and HLA in healthy donors (dated by TCRdb to about 2017). Library preparation used the immunoSEQ multiplex PCR assay. The multiplex PCR relied on a mix of 60 forward primers for TCR Vbeta segments and 13 reverse primers for TCR Jbeta segments. TCRdb's version of the immuneACCESS table is confined to in-frame rearrangements and falls short of the full clone set. An unresolved V gene accounts for under half of the shortfall where checked; the remainder is of unknown origin. This sample is represented by 150,000 or so clones; 75% of them were singletons. The ten largest clones take up 11% of the sample. The specimen sequenced was PBMCs. These receptors all stem from a man between 18 and 29 years old in good health and CMV-seropositive.

Concerning this clone: The same CDR3 can be traced to other DNA sequences in this sample. V and J are TRBV7-9 and TRBJ2-3; 10 bases fit TRBD2. Germline lookup yields CDR1 SEHNR and CDR2 FQNEAQ (reference sequence). The CDR3 loop spans 15 amino acids. The junction had 5 bases not matched to a gene; V was cut back by 6 bases and J by 2 bases. CDR3 sequence (DNA): TGTGCCAGCAGGGGCCTAGCGGGAGTCACAGATACGCAGTATTTT. Protein: CASRGLAGVTDTQYF.

The J gene is TRBJ2-7, the V gene TRBV5-4, with 8 bases identical to TRBD1. CDR1 and CDR2 from the germline V gene are SGHNT and YYREEE (reference sequence). V trimming: 4 bases; J trimming: 3 bases; junction bases outside the gene matches: 6. The CDR3 spans 14 residues. The CDR3 protein is CASSIGTGVYEQYF. DNA of the CDR3: TGTGCCAGCAGCATCGGGACAGGAGTCTACGAGCAGTACTTC.

The V call is TRBV2, the J call TRBJ2-1; 8 nucleotides match TRBD1. After removal of 6 bases from V and 7 bases from J, the junction contained 11 bases not matched to a gene. CDR1 is SNHLY and CDR2 is FYNNEI in the germline V gene. The CDR3 spans 15 residues. CDR3: CASRFRTGWRNEQFF. The DNA for the CDR3 is TGTGCCAGCAGATTTCGGACAGGGTGGAGGAATGAGCAGTTCTTC.

The chain carries TRBV4-1 and TRBJ1-2; D unresolved. The CDR3 spans 15 residues. The ends were cut back, 1 base at V and 2 bases at J, with 11 bases in the middle. From germline, CDR1 is MGHRA and CDR2 YSYEKL. In DNA, the CDR3 is TGCGCCAGCAGCCAAGTTTTAGGCGGCAACTATGGCTACACCTTC. This sequence encodes CASSQVLGGNYGYTF.

This rearrangement joins TRBV4-1 to TRBJ1-2, with D possibly TRBD1 on 6 matching bases. V was shortened by 4 bases and J by 0 bases, with 15 bases between the two germline ends. Looked up from germline, CDR1 is MGHRA and CDR2 is YSYEKL. CDR3 length equals 16 residues. CDR3 bases: TGCGCCAGCAGCCCAGGACAGACCACAGCTAACTATGGCTACACCTTC. Its protein product is CASSPGQTTANYGYTF.

This chain connects TRBV7-9 to TRBJ2-7; D ambiguous. The CDR3 extends over 14 amino acids. The V gene's germline CDR1 is SEHNR and CDR2 FQNEAQ (reference sequence). V was cut by 4 bases and J by 7 bases, with 17 bases left in between. The CDR3 loop reads CASSSPLGALEQYF. CDR3 coding DNA: TGTGCCAGCAGCTCCCCGTTAGGAGCGTTAGAGCAGTACTTC.

V usage is TRBV2 and J usage is TRBJ2-5, with 7 bases fitting TRBD1. CDR3 length: 13 amino acids. Germline CDR1 SNHLY, CDR2 FYNNEI. V trimming: 6 bases; J trimming: 2 bases; junction bases outside the gene matches: 3. This chain's CDR3 is CASRGTVQETQYF. The CDR3 nucleotides read TGTGCCAGCAGAGGGACAGTTCAAGAGACCCAGTACTTC.

J is TRBJ1-2 and V is TRBV30; TRBD1 is a possible D gene (5 bases). Germline lookup yields CDR1 GTSNPN and CDR2 SVGIG (reference sequence). The CDR3 totals 14 residues. The V gene lost 3 bases and the J gene lost 0 bases, with 11 bases spanning the gap. CDR3 in amino acids: CAWRDRETNYGYTF. CDR3 sequence (DNA): TGTGCCTGGAGAGACAGAGAAACTAACTATGGCTACACCTTC.

V usage is TRBV28 and J usage is TRBJ1-5, with D perhaps matching TRBD1 (6 bases). The V gene's germline CDR1 is MDHEN and CDR2 SYDVKM. The germline V and J ends were trimmed by 8 bases and 2 bases, with 13 bases remaining between them. The CDR3 is 14 residues long. CDR3 residues: CASVRGGRNQPQHF. In nucleotides, the CDR3 is TGTGCCAGCGTTCGAGGGGGTCGCAATCAGCCCCAGCATTTT.

CDR3 in amino acids: CASSFRPHEDNEQFF. CDR3 in DNA: TGCGCCAGCAGCTTCCGGCCTCACGAGGACAATGAGCAGTTCTTC. This chain joins TRBV5-1 and TRBJ2-1; no firm D call. Trimming removed 2 bases from V and 5 bases from J, with 14 bases in between. The CDR3 contains 15 residues. Germline V gene sequence: CDR1 SGHRS, CDR2 YFSETQ. Complete variable domain (other parts from reference TRBV5-1 and TRBJ2-1): KAGVTQTPRYLIKTRGQQVTLSCSPISGHRSVSWYQQTPGQGLQFLFEYFSETQRNKGNFPGRFSGRQFSNSRSEMNVSTLELGDSALYLCASSFRPHEDNEQFFGPGTRLTVL.

This chain links TRBV2 with TRBJ2-5, with D unclear. CDR1 is SNHLY, CDR2 FYNNEI, per germline. The CDR3 length is 14 residues. V shed 2 bases and J shed 1 base, with 8 bases lying between them. The CDR3 DNA reads as TGTGCCAGCAGTGAAACGCGGTCCCAAGAGACCCAGTACTTC. Amino acid sequence: CASSETRSQETQYF.

V and J are TRBV10-3 and TRBJ2-5, with D perhaps matching TRBD1 (6 bases). V was cut by 10 bases and J by 1 base, with 16 bases left in between. Germline lookup yields CDR1 ENHRY and CDR2 SYGVKD. The CDR3 has 14 amino acids. The CDR3 DNA sequence: TGTGCCAGCCGGACAGAGATGATCCAAGAGACCCAGTACTTC. Amino acid sequence: CASRTEMIQETQYF.

V gene TRBV2 combines with J gene TRBJ2-7; D may be TRBD1 (6 bases). Germline values: CDR1 SNHLY, CDR2 FYNNEI. CDR3 length: 12 amino acids. The ends were cut back, 6 bases at V and 3 bases at J, with 9 bases in the middle. The CDR3 reads CASRGDNYEQYF. CDR3 sequence (DNA): TGTGCCAGCAGGGGGGACAACTACGAGCAGTACTTC.

The rearrangement uses TRBV28 and TRBJ1-3; 10 nucleotides align to TRBD1. J lost 0 bases, V lost 3 bases, and 11 bases had no gene match. CDR1 and CDR2 (germline): MDHEN, SYDVKM. CDR3 length: 19 amino acids. Written as DNA, the CDR3 is TGTGCCAGCAGTTTCCCTTTAGGGACAGGGGACCACTCTGGAAACACCATATATTTT. Translation: CASSFPLGTGDHSGNTIYF. The whole variable domain, filled in from reference TRBV28 and TRBJ1-3, reads DVKVTQSSRYLVKRTGEKVFLECVQDMDHENMFWYRQDPGLGLRLIYFSYDVKMKEKGDIPEGYSVSREKKERFSLILESASTNQTSMYLCASSFPLGTGDHSGNTIYFGEGSWLTVV.

J is TRBJ2-5 and V is TRBV28; D might be TRBD2 (6 bases). V was clipped by 6 bases and J by 7 bases, with 24 bases between them. Germline loops: CDR1 MDHEN, CDR2 SYDVKM. The CDR3 totals 16 residues. The CDR3 here is CASRGRSGSQEWTQYF. Written as DNA, the CDR3 is TGTGCCAGCAGGGGACGTAGCGGCTCCCAAGAGTGGACCCAGTACTTC.

CDR3 sequence (DNA): TGTGCCAGCAGTTTTAGAGGGCCTTCTTCCTACGAGCAGTACTTC. Its translation: CASSFRGPSSYEQYF. This rearrangement joins TRBV27 to TRBJ2-7; D perhaps matches TRBD2 (5 bases). The length of the CDR3 is 15 residues. CDR1 is MNHEY, CDR2 SMNVEV, per germline (reference sequence). The V and J ends lost 3 bases and 1 base respectively, with 13 bases between them.

This sequence joins TRBV9 and TRBJ2-7; TRBD2 aligns across 8 bases. This CDR3 is 12 amino acids long. Germline V gene sequence: CDR1 SGDLS, CDR2 YYNGEE. V lost 4 bases, J lost 7 bases, and 4 bases stayed unmatched. CDR3 residues: CASSSPGGEQYF. CDR3 nucleotide sequence: TGTGCCAGCAGCTCGCCGGGGGGGGAGCAGTACTTC.

This clone was seen a single time. The V call is TRBV5-1, the J call TRBJ2-5; possibly TRBD2 for D (5 bases). The germline CDR1 and CDR2 sequences are SGHRS and YFSETQ. Trimming left V 0 bases short and J 3 bases short, with 12 bases between. This CDR3 has 15 amino acids. CDR3 region: CASSLAPDYEETQYF. CDR3 DNA: TGCGCCAGCAGCTTGGCCCCAGACTACGAAGAGACCCAGTACTTC.

CDR3 amino acids: CASSPTHPRSGRGPDTQYF. The CDR3 DNA reads TGTGCCAGTAGCCCGACCCACCCCCGTAGCGGGAGGGGCCCAGATACGCAGTATTTT. The V gene is TRBV19, the J gene TRBJ2-3; TRBD2 matches 11 bases. The trim removed 6 bases at V and 4 bases at J, leaving 18 bases unmatched. The CDR3 totals 19 residues. The germline gives CDR1 LNHDA, CDR2 SQIVND (reference sequence).

The rearrangement links TRBV25-1 to TRBJ2-5; tentative D call: TRBD1 (6 bases). V was shortened by 4 bases and J by 4 bases, with 13 bases between the two germline ends. The germline V gene has CDR1 MGHDK and CDR2 SYGVNS. The CDR3 contains 14 residues. CDR3 sequence: CASSGPQGLETQYF. For the CDR3, the DNA is TGTGCCAGCAGTGGACCCCAGGGGCTAGAGACCCAGTACTTC.